The 3 T cell receptor beta chains below all came from one sample that was sequenced in a study of T cells in Graves' hyperthyroidism and ophthalmopathy. The TCR beta CDR3 regions underwent amplification using RNA transcripts as the source. During a first-round RT-PCR of the TCR CDR3, the HTBI primer set was used. A single record per CDR3 protein comes from TCRdb applying MiXCR to the multiplex PCR reads. The data show approximately 520,000 distinct CDR3 sequences, less than 25% seen once. The sample comprised blood. These receptors were obtained from a man between 18 and 29 years old with Graves' hyperthyroidism.

The V gene is TRBV19, the J gene TRBJ1-2, with D possibly being TRBD1 (6 bases). The CDR3 is 14 amino acids. Germline lookup yields CDR1 LNHDA and CDR2 SQIVND (reference sequence). The V end was cut by 2 bases, the J end by 4 bases, with 11 bases between. The CDR3 nucleotides read TGTGCCAGTAGTATAACAGGGAGAGGCTATGGCTACACCTTC. Protein sequence: CASSITGRGYGYTF.

This clonotype was picked up many times. V usage is TRBV30 and J usage is TRBJ1-2; D call uncertain. Germline-derived CDR1 and CDR2 are GTSNPN and SVGIG (reference sequence). CDR3 size: 12 residues. V shed 6 bases and J shed 2 bases, with 10 bases lying between them. The CDR3 nucleotides read TGTGCCTGTGTTACACCAAACTATGGCTACACCTTC. This codes for CACVTPNYGYTF.

The V gene is TRBV11-2, the J gene TRBJ2-2, with D hard to call. Trimming shortened V by 2 bases and J by 1 base, and 5 bases separated the two germline ends. CDR1 and CDR2 from the germline V gene are SGHAT and FQNNGV. The CDR3 extends over 14 amino acids. DNA of the CDR3: TGTGCCAGCAGCTTATTCCGGAACACCGGGGAGCTGTTTTTT. Its translation is CASSLFRNTGELFF.